Detailed here is one T cell receptor (beta chain). This sample was included in a study of blood T cells in healthy people across ages. Germline values: CDR1 LGHNA, CDR2 YNFKEQ. The CDR3 has 16 residues. V lost 0 bases and J 6 bases, leaving 18 bases between the germline ends. Samples had at least 7 million PBMCs isolated from them. PCR was performed a second time for about 7 to 12 cycles using a sample-barcoded 5' primer and a J-beta primer mix. TCRdb reprocessed the 5' RACE reads via MiXCR and lists one record per CDR3 protein. In the table there are some 1,000,000 distinct CDR3 sequences, under 30% of which are singletons. These data were also filed under a second study, of T cells of mothers and their children. As that study records: Per child, roughly 3 million TCR beta CDR3 reads were obtained, against over 9 million per mother. Related and unrelated pairs show similar thymic shaping of TCR recombination output.

This clonotype was sampled from a girl aged 2-10 years in good health. Sequencing input: blood. The chain couples TRBV4-2 to TRBJ2-7; no firm D call. The CDR3 loop reads CASSQDLTSAYGEQYF. CDR3 bases: TGTGCCAGCAGCCAAGATCTGACATCCGCTTATGGCGAGCAGTACTTC.